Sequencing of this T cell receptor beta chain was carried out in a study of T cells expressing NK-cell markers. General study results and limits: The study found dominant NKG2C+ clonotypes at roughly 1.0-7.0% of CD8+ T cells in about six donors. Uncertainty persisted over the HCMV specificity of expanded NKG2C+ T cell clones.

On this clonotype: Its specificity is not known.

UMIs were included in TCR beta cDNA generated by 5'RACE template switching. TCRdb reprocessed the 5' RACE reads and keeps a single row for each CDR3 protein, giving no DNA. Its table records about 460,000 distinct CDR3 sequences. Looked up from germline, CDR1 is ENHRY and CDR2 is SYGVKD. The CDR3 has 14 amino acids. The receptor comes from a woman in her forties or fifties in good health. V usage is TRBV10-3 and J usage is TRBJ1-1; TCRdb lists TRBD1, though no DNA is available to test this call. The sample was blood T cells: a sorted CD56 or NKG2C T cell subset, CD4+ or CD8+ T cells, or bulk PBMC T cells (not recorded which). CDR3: CAIKLRSPDTEAFF.